A selection of T cell receptor beta chains follows, all from one sample in a study of human T cells and chemical hapten exposure. TCRdb reprocessed the RACE reads with MiXCR, giving one entry per CDR3 protein. Of 360,000 or so distinct CDR3 sequences in the sample, more than 5% are singletons; the top ten hold approximately 5.4%. Here the sequenced sample was whole blood, taken in connection with sensitization to the hapten diphenylcyclopropenone (DPC). The receptors come from a woman aged 18-29 years with alopecia areata. Some clones in this sample may be carry-over from other donors' samples. CDR3s include the opening cysteine and the closing phenylalanine or tryptophan. Each record gives: V gene, CDR3 length, J gene, CDR3 protein.

>TRBV18|15|TRBJ2-3
CASSYRQGRSDTQYF
>TRBV20-1|15|TRBJ2-7
CSAGSSGTDSYEQYF
>TRBV27|13|TRBJ2-7
CASSLLFSYEQYF
>TRBV7-9|15|TRBJ1-1
CASSLGVVADAEAFF
>TRBV7-9|13|TRBJ1-1
CASSSPRGSEAFF
>TRBV4-1|16|TRBJ1-2
CASSQDMGGFNYGYTF
>TRBV6-2/TRBV6-3|11|TRBJ2-1
CASSLKVKQFF
>TRBV4-2|16|TRBJ2-1
CASSQDSRGAYNEQFF
>TRBV6-2/TRBV6-3|11|TRBJ2-5
CASSGSGAQYF
>TRBV7-2|19|TRBJ1-1
CASSLVVAVGPLGNTEAFF
>TRBV5-1|16|TRBJ1-6
CASSSDGNRAGSPLHF
>TRBV20-1|15|TRBJ1-2
CSARGQGGSGYGYTF
>TRBV7-8|12|TRBJ2-1
CASSLGLAGQFF
>TRBV18|14|TRBJ2-1
CASSNLALMGEQFF
>TRBV2|12|TRBJ2-3
CASSELLYEQYF
>TRBV2|16|TRBJ2-2
CAGKGLLEISAGELFF
>TRBV3-1|12|TRBJ1-5
CASGTDGQPQHF
>TRBV6-2/TRBV6-3|13|TRBJ2-7
CASWTGGPYEQYF
>TRBV6-5|14|TRBJ2-5
CASWTSADPKTQYF
>TRBV5-5|14|TRBJ1-1
CASSLIKGNTEAFF
>TRBV28|15|TRBJ1-2
CASSAPGTENYGYTF
>TRBV18|16|TRBJ1-6
CASSPQGTPGNSPLHF
>TRBV7-2|17|TRBJ2-6
CASSRSVWGSGANVLTF
>TRBV28|14|TRBJ1-2
CASSPPDSYYSYTF
>TRBV7-7|13|TRBJ2-3
CASSLVPADTQYF
>TRBV18|14|TRBJ1-1
CASSPFEGSTEAFF
>TRBV6-2/TRBV6-3|16|TRBJ2-1
CASRPGGVLEVGEQFF
>TRBV12-3/TRBV12-4|13|TRBJ2-5
CASSVFSRETQYF
>TRBV6-1|15|TRBJ1-1
CASIPRSVGATEAFF
>TRBV18|16|TRBJ2-3
CASSPLQRGSTDTQYF
>TRBV27|14|TRBJ2-7
CASSSGALYYEQYF
>TRBV20-1|14|TRBJ1-5
CSASGQGVNQPQHF
>TRBV28|15|TRBJ1-3
CASSSSDKLGNTIYF
>TRBV5-4|15|TRBJ2-1
CASSLGGVLYNEQFF
>TRBV9|16|TRBJ2-3
CASSSPHRGGTDTQYF
>TRBV7-8|15|TRBJ1-6
CASSFLRGMRSPLHF
>TRBV7-2|14|TRBJ1-5
CASSPGQGQQPQHF
>TRBV7-8|13|TRBJ2-3
CASSVRTDDTQYF
>TRBV3-1|19|TRBJ2-6
CASSQRGFGTTSGANVLTF
>TRBV10-3|14|TRBJ1-1
CAISESGYSLEAFF